This TCR beta chain comes out of a study of CD8 T cells in Susac syndrome. A quantity of about 0.5 to 1 ug RNA underwent reverse transcription using random hexamers. Amplification of TCR beta CDR3 was carried out by immunoSEQ multiplex PCR, which covered 54 Vbeta and 13 Jbeta segments. TCRdb re-called the immunoSEQ multiplex PCR reads with MiXCR, one entry per CDR3 protein. The sample shows about 60,000 distinct CDR3 sequences, more than 80% of them seen only once. The CDR3 sequence is 15 residues long. With 0 bases clipped from V and 3 bases from J, the junction kept 2 bases outside the gene matches. CDR1 MRHNA and CDR2 SNTAGT come from the germline V gene. The authors sequenced TCR beta from blood CD8+ and CD4+ T cells. The controls were healthy donors who were matched for age and sex. TEMRA cells were enriched by FACS, while CD8+ and CD4+ T cells were obtained through a negative isolation that was performed magnetically.

The TCR sequence derives from a human donor in good health. This chain uses TRBV6-4 with TRBJ2-3; 8 bases align to TRBD2. The sample consisted of CD8+ T cells from PBMCs. CDR3 nucleotide sequence: TGTGCCAGCAGTGACTCGGGACTAGAAACAGATACGCAGTATTTT. As protein: CASSDSGLETDTQYF.